The present TCR beta chain was sequenced within a study of radiation and T cells in renal cell carcinoma. Whole-study results and caveats: From baseline, blood top tumor clonotypes peaked at 2 weeks post-radiation. No pretreatment tumor biopsies were available for baseline clonotypes.

A remark on this clone: Its antigen is still unknown.

Assay used: immunoSEQ multiplex PCR; TCRdb lists only in-frame clones, some missing. Of about 150,000 clones in the sample, about 85% were seen once. Described time point: baseline pretreatment blood. Treatment in this sample: 15 Gy SBRT to primary tumor, nephrectomy 4 weeks later. The source material was blood, sampled from a patient whose treatment included radiotherapy and nephrectomy. The sequence came from a woman aged 70-85 years with renal cell carcinoma.

In nucleotides, the CDR3 is TGTGCCAGCAGTCGAGGGACAGGGGGTGGTCGTGGCTACACCTTC. Protein: CASSRGTGGGRGYTF. The chain couples TRBV27 to TRBJ1-2; TRBD1 agrees at 11 bases. The germline CDR1 and CDR2 sequences are MNHEY and SMNVEV (reference sequence). J was trimmed by 7 bases and V by 5 bases; bases with no gene match: 9. CDR3 length: 15 residues.